The rows below give T cell receptor beta chains drawn from one sample of a study of PD-1 blockade in classical Hodgkin lymphoma. Sequencing was performed with immunoSEQ multiplex PCR; in TCRdb, only in-frame clones are kept and a portion is missing. The sample holds over 90,000 clones, approximately 89% seen once. The source material was peripheral blood mononuclear cells (PBMCs), sampled before the second cycle of nivolumab. The receptor set was obtained from a human donor with classical Hodgkin lymphoma. Both conserved end residues are part of each CDR3. The D gene is left open where the match is weak. A row's size may be missing; if present it is once, few, many or a size class.

CDR3aa: CASSLWPSGGVETQYF; CDR3nt: TGTGCCAGCAGTTTGTGGCCTAGCGGGGGTGTTGAGACCCAGTACTTC; abundance: -; j_gene: TRBJ2-5; d_gene: TRBD2; v_gene: TRBV27
CDR3aa: CASSPGGAREGNSPLHF; CDR3nt: TGTGCCAGCAGCCCCGGAGGAGCCAGGGAAGGGAATTCACCCCTCCACTTT; abundance: -; j_gene: TRBJ1-6; d_gene: -; v_gene: TRBV5-6
CDR3aa: CASSAGNYGYTF; CDR3nt: TGTGCCAGCTCAGCCGGCAACTATGGCTACACCTTC; abundance: -; j_gene: TRBJ1-2; d_gene: -; v_gene: TRBV18
CDR3aa: CASKPLGDSYEQYF; CDR3nt: TGCGCCAGCAAACCCCTAGGGGACTCCTACGAGCAGTACTTC; abundance: -; j_gene: TRBJ2-7; d_gene: -; v_gene: TRBV5-1
CDR3aa: CAISDPTGTYNEQFF; CDR3nt: TGTGCCATCAGTGACCCGACAGGAACCTACAATGAGCAGTTCTTC; abundance: -; j_gene: TRBJ2-1; d_gene: -; v_gene: TRBV10-3
CDR3aa: CASSSGLADEQYF; CDR3nt: TGTGCCAGCAGTTCCGGACTAGCGGACGAGCAGTACTTC; abundance: -; j_gene: TRBJ2-7; d_gene: TRBD2; v_gene: TRBV28
CDR3aa: CASSKTSYEQYF; CDR3nt: TGTGCCAGCAGTAAAACAAGCTACGAGCAGTACTTC; abundance: once; j_gene: TRBJ2-7; d_gene: -; v_gene: TRBV11-2
CDR3aa: CSVGMATREKLFF; CDR3nt: TGCAGCGTTGGTATGGCGACACGTGAAAAACTGTTTTTT; abundance: -; j_gene: TRBJ1-4; d_gene: -; v_gene: TRBV29-1
CDR3aa: CASSRGQGVNTEAFF; CDR3nt: TGTGCCAGCAGCCGCGGACAGGGGGTGAACACTGAAGCTTTCTTT; abundance: -; j_gene: TRBJ1-1; d_gene: TRBD1; v_gene: TRBV7-8
CDR3aa: CASYKGLAAQETQYF; CDR3nt: TGCGCCAGCTATAAGGGACTAGCGGCTCAAGAGACCCAGTACTTC; abundance: -; j_gene: TRBJ2-5; d_gene: TRBD2; v_gene: TRBV5-1
CDR3aa: CSVEDPSAQILNEQFF; CDR3nt: TGCAGCGTTGAAGATCCGTCCGCCCAGATTTTAAATGAGCAGTTCTTC; abundance: -; j_gene: TRBJ2-1; d_gene: -; v_gene: TRBV29-1
CDR3aa: CAKVQGPPPNEQYF; CDR3nt: TGCGCCAAAGTACAGGGCCCCCCTCCCAACGAGCAGTACTTC; abundance: -; j_gene: TRBJ2-7; d_gene: -; v_gene: TRBV10-1
CDR3aa: CATPGLAGSDTQYF; CDR3nt: TGTGCCACCCCGGGACTAGCGGGGTCAGATACGCAGTATTTT; abundance: -; j_gene: TRBJ2-3; d_gene: TRBD2; v_gene: TRBV7-9
CDR3aa: CASGLFLGQGPLCDEKLFF; CDR3nt: TGTGCTAGTGGTTTGTTTTTAGGACAGGGCCCCCTTTGTGATGAAAAACTGTTTTTT; abundance: -; j_gene: TRBJ1-4; d_gene: TRBD1; v_gene: TRBV12-5
CDR3aa: CASTSGLNTEAFF; CDR3nt: TGTGCCAGCACCTCGGGCCTAAACACTGAAGCTTTCTTT; abundance: -; j_gene: TRBJ1-1; d_gene: -; v_gene: TRBV28
CDR3aa: CASTGSENTEAFF; CDR3nt: TGTGCCAGCACCGGGTCTGAGAACACTGAAGCTTTCTTT; abundance: -; j_gene: TRBJ1-1; d_gene: -; v_gene: TRBV7-9
CDR3aa: CASSGGLLNTGELFF; CDR3nt: TGTGCCAGCTCCGGAGGCCTATTGAACACCGGGGAGCTGTTTTTT; abundance: -; j_gene: TRBJ2-2; d_gene: -; v_gene: TRBV2
CDR3aa: CASSTLNQPQHF; CDR3nt: TGTGCCAGCTCAACCCTTAATCAGCCCCAGCATTTT; abundance: once; j_gene: TRBJ1-5; d_gene: -; v_gene: TRBV18
CDR3aa: CASSQDGSGGSTDTQYF; CDR3nt: TGTGCCAGCAGCCAAGATGGTTCTGGGGGTAGCACAGATACGCAGTATTTT; abundance: -; j_gene: TRBJ2-3; d_gene: -; v_gene: TRBV4-2
CDR3aa: CASSKPTGTSGNTIYF; CDR3nt: TGTGCCAGCAGTAAACCCACAGGGACCAGTGGAAACACCATATATTTT; abundance: -; j_gene: TRBJ1-3; d_gene: -; v_gene: TRBV6-6
CDR3aa: CASSLVGLYSNQPQHF; CDR3nt: TGTGCCAGCAGTTTAGTCGGGTTGTATAGCAATCAGCCCCAGCATTTT; abundance: -; j_gene: TRBJ1-5; d_gene: -; v_gene: TRBV28
CDR3aa: CASSYQAGSSTDTQYF; CDR3nt: TGTGCCAGCAGTTATCAGGCGGGTTCTAGCACAGATACGCAGTATTTT; abundance: -; j_gene: TRBJ2-3; d_gene: -; v_gene: TRBV6-5
CDR3aa: CASNDGTPNQPQHF; CDR3nt: TGTGCCAGCAACGACGGGACCCCCAATCAGCCCCAGCATTTT; abundance: -; j_gene: TRBJ1-5; d_gene: -; v_gene: TRBV2
CDR3aa: CASSLDQSYNEQFF; CDR3nt: TGCGCCAGCAGCTTGGACCAGAGTTACAATGAGCAGTTCTTC; abundance: -; j_gene: TRBJ2-1; d_gene: -; v_gene: TRBV5-1